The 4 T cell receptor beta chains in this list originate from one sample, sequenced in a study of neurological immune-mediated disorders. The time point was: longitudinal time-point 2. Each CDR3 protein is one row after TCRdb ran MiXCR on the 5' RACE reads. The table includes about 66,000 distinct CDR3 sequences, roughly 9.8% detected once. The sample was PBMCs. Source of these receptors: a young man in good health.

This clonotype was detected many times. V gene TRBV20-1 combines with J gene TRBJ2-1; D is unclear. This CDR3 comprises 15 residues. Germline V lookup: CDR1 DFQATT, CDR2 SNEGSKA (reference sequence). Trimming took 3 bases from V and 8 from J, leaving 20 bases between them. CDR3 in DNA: TGCAGTGCTAGTCCAGCCCAACCCACTAAGGATGAGCAGTTCTTC. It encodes CSASPAQPTKDEQFF.

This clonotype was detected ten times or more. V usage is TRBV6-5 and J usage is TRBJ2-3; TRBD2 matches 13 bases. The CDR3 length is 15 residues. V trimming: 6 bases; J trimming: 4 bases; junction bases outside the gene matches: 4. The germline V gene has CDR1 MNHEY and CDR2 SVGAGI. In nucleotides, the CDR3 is TGTGCCAGCAGCCTACTAGCGGGAGGGCCAGATACGCAGTATTTT. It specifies CASSLLAGGPDTQYF.

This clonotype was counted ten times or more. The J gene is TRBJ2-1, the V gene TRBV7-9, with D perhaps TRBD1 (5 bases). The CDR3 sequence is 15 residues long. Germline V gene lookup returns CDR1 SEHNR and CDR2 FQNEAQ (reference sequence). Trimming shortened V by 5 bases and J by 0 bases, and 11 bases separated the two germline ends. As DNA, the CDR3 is TGTGCCAGCAGCATCGGACACAGCTCCTACAATGAGCAGTTCTTC. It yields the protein CASSIGHSSYNEQFF.

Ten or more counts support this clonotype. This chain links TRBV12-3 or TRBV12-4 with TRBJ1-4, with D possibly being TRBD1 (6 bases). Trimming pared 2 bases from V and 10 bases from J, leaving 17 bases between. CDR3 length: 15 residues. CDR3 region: CASSLSRGGIGKLFF. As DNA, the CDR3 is TGTGCCAGCAGTTTAAGCAGGGGAGGTATCGGAAAACTGTTTTTT.